Sequencing of this TCR beta chain was carried out in a study of human T cells and chemical hapten exposure. Findings of the study overall: With DPC sensitization, TCRs exceeding 1 in 1000 frequency showed no change.

The sample holds a few counts of this clonotype. The antigen remains undetermined. Time point of the sample: healthy volunteer bleed at 6 weeks. From whole blood left unfractionated, total RNA was extracted. Unique molecular identifiers were affixed to discrete cDNA molecules within the library. TCRdb re-called the RACE reads with MiXCR, one entry per CDR3 protein. The sample lists more than 75,000 distinct CDR3 sequences; about 9% were seen once. V lost 6 bases to trimming and J lost 8 bases; unmatched junction nucleotides: 6. The CDR3 has 12 amino acids. Per the germline V gene, CDR1 is MDHEN and CDR2 is SYDVKM.

Sequencing was carried out using whole blood. The chain links TRBV28 to TRBJ2-5, with 7 bases identical to TRBD2. The source of this sequence is a male donor in good health. Some clones in this sample may be carry-over from other donors' samples. The CDR3 loop is CASRPPSGTQYF. DNA for the CDR3: TGTGCCAGCAGACCCCCTAGCGGTACCCAGTACTTC.